Presented here are 6 T cell receptor beta chains from one specimen sequenced in a study of identical twins. TCRdb reprocessed the 5' RACE reads with MiXCR, giving one entry per CDR3 protein. The table shows over 550,000 distinct CDR3 sequences, with around 7.5% occurring only once. The same sample was also studied in work on yellow fever vaccine responses in identical twins.

What was sequenced was PBMCs. The receptor set was obtained from a woman aged 18 to 35 in good health.

The genes are TRBV5-1 and TRBJ2-3; TRBD1 might be the D (6 bases). Germline values: CDR1 SGHRS, CDR2 YFSETQ. V lost 3 bases and J lost 3, with 11 bases in between. There are 14 residues in the CDR3. The CDR3 coding sequence is TGCGCCAGCAGCTCGGGACATCATACAGATACGCAGTATTTT. This codes for CASSSGHHTDTQYF.

The chain carries TRBV11-2 and TRBJ2-6, with 7 bases lining up with TRBD1. The CDR3 loop spans 16 amino acids. Unmatched junction bases numbered 8, after V lost 5 bases and J lost 4 bases. CDR1 is SGHAT and CDR2 is FQNNGV in the germline V gene. CDR3 region: CASSTKTGSGANVLTF. CDR3 nucleotides: TGTGCCAGCAGCACCAAGACAGGGTCCGGGGCCAACGTCCTGACTTTC.

This clonotype showed up just once. Compared with germline, one end of the junction differs, possibly owing to a read error. V and J are TRBV11-3 and TRBJ1-1; no firm D call. The CDR3 length is 17 residues. Per germline, CDR1 SGHNT and CDR2 YENEEA. This CDR3 reads CASSLDGVGLVNTEAFF. The CDR3 region has the DNA TGTGCCAGCAGCTTAGACGGGGTCGGGTTAGTGAACACTGAGGCTTTCTTT.

Only a few counts were recorded for this clonotype. The chain carries TRBV12-3 or TRBV12-4 and TRBJ2-5; perhaps TRBD2 as D (6 bases). Trimming took off 6 bases at V and 3 bases at J, with 20 bases between the two ends. CDR3 size: 16 residues. This CDR3 is CASSPDPRDSEETQYF. The CDR3 nucleotides are TGTGCCAGCAGCCCCGACCCCCGGGACTCCGAAGAGACCCAGTACTTC.

This clonotype appeared many times. The CDR3 coding sequence is TGCGCCAGCAGCTCGGGCAATGAGCAGTTCTTC. As protein: CASSSGNEQFF. The chain is built from TRBV5-1 and TRBJ2-1; no firm D call. The CDR3 consists of 11 residues. The V end lost 3 bases, the J end lost 6 bases, and 4 bases lay between the germline ends. Germline V gene sequence: CDR1 SGHRS, CDR2 YFSETQ. The whole variable domain, remainder taken from reference TRBV5-1 and TRBJ2-1, is KAGVTQTPRYLIKTRGQQVTLSCSPISGHRSVSWYQQTPGQGLQFLFEYFSETQRNKGNFPGRFSGRQFSNSRSEMNVSTLELGDSALYLCASSSGNEQFFGPGTRLTVL.

This clonotype occurred many times. The V call is TRBV16, the J call TRBJ1-1; D unresolved. The V and J ends lost 2 bases and 0 bases respectively, with 7 bases between them. There are 14 residues in the CDR3. Germline CDR1 is KGHSY and CDR2 is FQNENV. The DNA of the CDR3 is TGTGCCAGCAGCCAACGGCGGTTGAACACTGAAGCTTTCTTT. This translates into CASSQRRLNTEAFF.